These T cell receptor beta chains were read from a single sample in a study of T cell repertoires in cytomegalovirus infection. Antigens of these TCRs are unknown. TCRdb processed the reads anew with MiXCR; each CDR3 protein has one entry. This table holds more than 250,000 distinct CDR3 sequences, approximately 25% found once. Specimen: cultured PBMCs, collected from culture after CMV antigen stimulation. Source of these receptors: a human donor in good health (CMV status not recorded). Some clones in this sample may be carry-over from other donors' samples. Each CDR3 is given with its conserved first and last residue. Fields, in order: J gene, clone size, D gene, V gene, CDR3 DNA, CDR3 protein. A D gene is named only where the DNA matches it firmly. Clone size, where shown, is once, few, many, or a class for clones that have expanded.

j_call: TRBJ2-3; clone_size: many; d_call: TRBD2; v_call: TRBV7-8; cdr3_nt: TGTGCCAGCAGCCTTAGCGGGAGGCTTACAGATACGCAGTATTTT; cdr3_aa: CASSLSGRLTDTQYF
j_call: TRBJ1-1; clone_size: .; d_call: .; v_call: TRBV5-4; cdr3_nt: TGTGCCAGCAGCTTGATTCGAGGGGTTGCGAACTCGATGAACACTGAAGCTTTCTTT; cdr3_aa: CASSLIRGVANSMNTEAFF
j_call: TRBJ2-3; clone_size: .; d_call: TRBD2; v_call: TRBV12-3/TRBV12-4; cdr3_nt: TGTGCCAGCAGTTACCTTCCGGGACTAGCGGGAGGGTATACGCAGTATTTT; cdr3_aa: CASSYLPGLAGGYTQYF
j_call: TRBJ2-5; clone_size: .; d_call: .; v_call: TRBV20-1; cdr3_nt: TGCAGTGCGCCATCGCAGTGGGCCTCCCAAGAGACCCAGTACTTC; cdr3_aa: CSAPSQWASQETQYF
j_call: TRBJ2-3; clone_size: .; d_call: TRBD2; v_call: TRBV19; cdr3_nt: TGTGCCAGTAGTACTACTAGCGCTCTCACAGATACGCAGTATTTT; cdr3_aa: CASSTTSALTDTQYF
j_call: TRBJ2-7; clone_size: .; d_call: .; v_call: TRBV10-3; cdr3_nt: TGTGCCATCAGTGAGGGAAACGAGCAGTACTTC; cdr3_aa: CAISEGNEQYF
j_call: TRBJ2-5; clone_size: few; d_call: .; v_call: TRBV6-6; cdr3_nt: TGTGCCAGCAGTTGGGGCAGGGGCCAAGAGACCCAGTACTTC; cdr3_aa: CASSWGRGQETQYF
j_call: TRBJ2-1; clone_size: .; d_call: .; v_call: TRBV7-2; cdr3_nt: TGTGCCAGCAGCTTTTGGTACAATGAGCAGTTCTTC; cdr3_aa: CASSFWYNEQFF
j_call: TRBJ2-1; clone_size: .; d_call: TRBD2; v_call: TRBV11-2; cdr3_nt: TGTGCCAGCAGCTTAGTCCCGACTAGCGGGAGCCCCTACAATGAGCAGTTCTTC; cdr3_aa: CASSLVPTSGSPYNEQFF
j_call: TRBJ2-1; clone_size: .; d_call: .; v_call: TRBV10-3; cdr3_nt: TGTGCCATCAGTGTGGGCGGTAGCTCCTACAATGAGCAGTTCTTC; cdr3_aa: CAISVGGSSYNEQFF
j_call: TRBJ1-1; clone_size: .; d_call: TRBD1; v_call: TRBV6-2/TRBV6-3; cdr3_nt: TGTGCCAGCAGTTATGCGGACAGGGGAGGACCTGAAGCTTTCTTT; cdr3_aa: CASSYADRGGPEAFF
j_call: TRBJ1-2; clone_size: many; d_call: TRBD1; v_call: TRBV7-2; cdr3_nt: TGTGCCAGCAGCCGGGACAGACTTACTAACTATGGCTACACCTTC; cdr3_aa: CASSRDRLTNYGYTF
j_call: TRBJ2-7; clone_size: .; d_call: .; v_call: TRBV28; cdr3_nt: TGTGCCAGCAGTTTGTCTGAGGACGAGCAGTACTTC; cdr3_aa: CASSLSEDEQYF
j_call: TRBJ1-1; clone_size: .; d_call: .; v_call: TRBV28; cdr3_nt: TGTGCCAGCAGCTACGACAAGAGGACAGTGAACACTGAAGCTTTCTTT; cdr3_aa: CASSYDKRTVNTEAFF
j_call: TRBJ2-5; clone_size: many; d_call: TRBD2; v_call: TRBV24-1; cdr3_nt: TGTGCCACCAGTGACTCGCGACTAGCGGGAGATCGAGGGACCCAGTACTTC; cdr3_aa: CATSDSRLAGDRGTQYF
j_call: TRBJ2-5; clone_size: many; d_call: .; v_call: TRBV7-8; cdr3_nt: TGTGCCAGCAGCTCGACACAGGTCCGCAGTCACCAAGAGACCCAGTACTTC; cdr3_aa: CASSSTQVRSHQETQYF
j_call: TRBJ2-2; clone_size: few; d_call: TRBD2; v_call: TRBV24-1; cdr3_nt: TGTGCCACCAGTGTCCAAGCGGGAGGGCCCACCGGGGAGCTGTTTTTT; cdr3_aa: CATSVQAGGPTGELFF
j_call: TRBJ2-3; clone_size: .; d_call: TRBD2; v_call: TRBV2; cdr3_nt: TGTGCCAGTGGAAACGGGAGGGCCACAGATACGCAGTATTTT; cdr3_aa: CASGNGRATDTQYF
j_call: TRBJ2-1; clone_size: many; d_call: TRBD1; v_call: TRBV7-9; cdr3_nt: TGTGCCAGCAGCTTAGTCCAGGGGGCCTACAATGAGCAGTTCTTC; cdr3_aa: CASSLVQGAYNEQFF
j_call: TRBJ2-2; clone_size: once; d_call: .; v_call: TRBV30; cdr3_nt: TGTGCCTGGAACCGGGACGGAAGAAATACCGGGGAGCTGTTTTTT; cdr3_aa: CAWNRDGRNTGELFF
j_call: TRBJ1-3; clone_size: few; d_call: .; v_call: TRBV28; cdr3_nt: TGTGCCAGCAGTTCACCCTTTACAGGGCCTGGAAACACCATATATTTT; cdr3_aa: CASSSPFTGPGNTIYF
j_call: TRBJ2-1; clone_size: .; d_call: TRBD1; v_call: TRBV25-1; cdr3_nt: TGTGCCAGTGGGACAGTCAGCTCCTACAATGAGCAGTTCTTC; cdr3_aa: CASGTVSSYNEQFF